A selection of T cell receptor beta chains follows, all from one sample in a study of graft-versus-host responses after intestinal transplantation. Method: immunoSEQ multiplex PCR; TCRdb's copy keeps in-frame clones and lacks some. There are under 75,000 clones in the sample; 90% occur only once, and 4% to 5% lies in the top ten. Their specific antigens are unknown. The specimen comprised unstimulated CD8+ T cells sorted from spleen or lymph node cells, sampled before transplant. These receptors were collected from a human donor who was the organ donor for an intestinal transplant. The conserved cysteine and the conserved F or W are not part of the CDR3 here. D genes are given only for firm matches.

V	J	D	CDR3
TRBV4-1	TRBJ1-1	.	ASSQLSSRQVNLNTEAF
TRBV20-1	TRBJ2-1	.	SAMVEVMRF
TRBV13	TRBJ2-2	TRBD2	ASSSGTSYGELF
TRBV7-9	TRBJ1-4	.	ASSLGGPGEKLF
TRBV4-3	TRBJ1-2	TRBD1	ASSQDEGQGVYGYT
TRBV12-5	TRBJ1-1	TRBD1	ASGLAPTGANPENTEAF
TRBV28	TRBJ1-3	TRBD1	ASSTGFSGNTIY
TRBV9	TRBJ2-1	.	ASSGQASSYNEQF
TRBV7-2	TRBJ1-5	.	ASSPGTTDQPQH
TRBV5-1	TRBJ1-2	.	ASSLETGLEDGYT
TRBV28	TRBJ1-3	.	ASSFVGQSSGNTIY
TRBV27	TRBJ1-1	.	ASSSSTANTEAF
TRBV27	TRBJ1-5	.	ASSWTAYSNQPQH
TRBV2	TRBJ2-3	.	ASSEALGAALKTNTDTQY
TRBV14	TRBJ1-1	.	ASSQFGNTEAF
TRBV15	TRBJ1-5	TRBD1	ATSRGVGQYHQPQH
TRBV15	TRBJ1-4	TRBD1	ATSRARDRGPVNEKLF
TRBV25-1	TRBJ2-3	.	ASTTWTSTDTQY
TRBV11-3	TRBJ2-3	.	ATAGDGHTQY
TRBV4-3	TRBJ1-2	.	ASSHKVGAPHGYT
TRBV5-1	TRBJ2-1	TRBD2	ASRGGPEQF
TRBV15	TRBJ1-2	TRBD1	ATQARDSNRYGYT
TRBV5-4	TRBJ2-5	TRBD2	ASSSPWTSGGSRETQY